Presented here are 28 T cell receptor beta chains from one specimen sequenced in a study of cytomegalovirus exposure and HLA in healthy donors. PCR employed 60 Vbeta and 13 Jbeta primers. Clones were read by immunoSEQ multiplex PCR, and TCRdb kept only the in-frame ones, dropping some. Among roughly 180,000 clones listed, less than 85% were seen once. The source material was PBMCs. These receptor sequences come from a man between 18 and 29 years old in good health and CMV-seronegative.

The chain has TRBV19 and TRBJ2-3; 7 bases match TRBD1. The CDR3 spans 14 residues. The germline CDR1 and CDR2 sequences are LNHDA and SQIVND (reference sequence). V shed 6 bases, J shed 3 bases, and the junction held 6 bases outside the gene matches. This CDR3 is CASRKGAGTDTQYF. The CDR3 DNA reads as TGTGCCAGTAGGAAGGGGGCTGGGACAGATACGCAGTATTTT.

The J gene is TRBJ2-7, the V gene TRBV28; 7 bases are a match to TRBD1. Germline-derived CDR1 and CDR2 are MDHEN and SYDVKM. V lost 4 bases and J lost 7; bases outside the gene matches: 10. The CDR3 runs to 14 residues. The CDR3 region is CASSSGQQSGEQYF. The CDR3 coding sequence is TGTGCCAGCAGTTCGGGACAGCAGTCGGGTGAGCAGTACTTC. Combining the CDR3 with reference TRBV28 and TRBJ2-7 gives the whole variable domain DVKVTQSSRYLVKRTGEKVFLECVQDMDHENMFWYRQDPGLGLRLIYFSYDVKMKEKGDIPEGYSVSREKKERFSLILESASTNQTSMYLCASSSGQQSGEQYFGPGTRLTVT.

This rearrangement joins TRBV19 to TRBJ2-1; possibly TRBD1 for D (5 bases). Trimming pared 2 bases from V and 10 bases from J, leaving 12 bases between. The CDR3 is 13 amino acids. Germline assignment: CDR1 LNHDA and CDR2 SQIVND (reference sequence). The CDR3 loop reads CASSIQGSGEQFF. Here the CDR3 DNA reads TGTGCCAGTAGTATACAGGGTTCAGGGGAGCAGTTCTTC.

The V call is TRBV2, the J call TRBJ1-5; a possible D gene is TRBD1 (5 bases). CDR3 size: 15 residues. Germline V gives CDR1 SNHLY, CDR2 FYNNEI. V was clipped by 4 bases and J by 2 bases, with 12 bases between them. The CDR3 spells CASSVAGKGNQPQHF. The DNA of the CDR3 is TGTGCCAGCAGTGTTGCAGGGAAGGGCAATCAGCCCCAGCATTTT.

The rearrangement uses TRBV5-6 and TRBJ1-6, with a possible D match to TRBD1 (6 bases). The germline V and J ends were trimmed by 2 bases and 7 bases, with 10 bases remaining between them. Germline V CDR1 and CDR2: SGHDT, YYEEEE. The CDR3 loop spans 14 amino acids. As DNA, the CDR3 is TGTGCCAGCAGCTTAGGGCAGGGGAATTCACCCCTCCACTTT. It specifies CASSLGQGNSPLHF.

The chain uses TRBV2 and TRBJ2-1; D may be TRBD2 (5 bases). Trimming removed 2 bases at V and 10 bases at J, with 18 bases between. The CDR3 loop spans 15 amino acids. Looked up from germline, CDR1 is SNHLY and CDR2 is FYNNEI. CDR3 coding DNA: TGTGCCAGCAGTGAAAGTGGACTGGAATCTACGGAGCAGTTCTTC. Its translation is CASSESGLESTEQFF.

The chain couples TRBV30 to TRBJ2-7; 11 bases map to TRBD1. There are 13 residues in the CDR3. Germline CDR1 is GTSNPN and CDR2 is SVGIG (reference sequence). The V segment lost 5 bases and the J segment 5 bases; nucleotides outside the gene matches: 5. The CDR3 is CAWDRTGGHEQYF. The DNA for the CDR3 is TGTGCCTGGGATAGGACAGGGGGCCACGAGCAGTACTTC.

The rearrangement uses TRBV27 and TRBJ2-7, with a possible D match to TRBD2 (7 bases). CDR1 is MNHEY, CDR2 SMNVEV, per germline (reference sequence). The CDR3 is made up of 13 amino acids. CDR3 nucleotides: TGTGTTTCACAGAGGGGGGGAGCCTACGAGCAGTACTTC. As protein: CVSQRGGAYEQYF.

J is TRBJ2-5 and V is TRBV12-5, with no clear D. Per the germline V gene, CDR1 is LGHNT and CDR2 is FRNRAP. Deletions cut 1 base from V and 5 bases from J, with 5 bases between. The CDR3 is 12 amino acids. The CDR3 region is CASGLDGETQYF. In DNA form, the CDR3 reads TGTGCTAGTGGTTTGGACGGGGAGACCCAGTACTTC. The full variable domain, completed using reference TRBV12-5 and TRBJ2-5, is DARVTQTPRHKVTEMGQEVTMRCQPILGHNTVFWYRQTMMQGLELLAYFRNRAPLDDSGMPKDRFSAEMPDATLATLKIQPSEPRDSAVYFCASGLDGETQYFGPGTRLLVL.

The V and J genes are TRBV18 and TRBJ2-7; tentative D call: TRBD1 (6 bases). CDR1 and CDR2 (germline): KGHSH, LQKENI. The CDR3 has 13 amino acids. Trimming cost V 3 bases and J 2 bases, with 8 bases left between them. CDR3 coding DNA: TGTGCCAGCTCACCGAGGACAGCCTACGAGCAGTACTTC. Encoded protein: CASSPRTAYEQYF.

The chain couples TRBV19 to TRBJ2-7; the match to TRBD1 covers 7 bases. There are 15 residues in the CDR3. Unmatched junction bases numbered 9, after V lost 7 bases and J lost 0 bases. The V gene's germline CDR1 is LNHDA and CDR2 SQIVND (reference sequence). CDR3 residues: CASTPGGSSSYEQYF. The CDR3, as DNA: TGTGCCAGTACCCCAGGGGGATCCAGCTCCTACGAGCAGTACTTC.

CDR3: CASSGLVNEQFF. The CDR3, as DNA: TGCGCCAGCAGTGGACTTGTGAATGAGCAGTTCTTC. The gene calls are TRBV10-2 and TRBJ2-1; D is ambiguous. Trimming took off 4 bases at V and 7 bases at J, with 8 bases between the two ends. Germline V CDR1 and CDR2: WSHSY, SAAADI. The CDR3 totals 12 residues.

J is TRBJ1-5 and V is TRBV2; unclear D gene. CDR1 SNHLY and CDR2 FYNNEI come from the germline V gene. Trimming left V 6 bases short and J 4 bases short, with 10 bases between. This CDR3 is built from 13 residues. CDR3: CASRTEANQPQHF. In DNA form, the CDR3 reads TGTGCCAGCAGGACGGAGGCGAATCAGCCCCAGCATTTT.

CDR3 nucleotide sequence: TGTGCCTCCAGCGGGCTTACTTTCTTT. Its protein product is CASSGLTFF. J is TRBJ1-1 and V is TRBV6-4; D ambiguous. This CDR3 comprises 9 residues. Trimming left V 11 bases short and J 12 bases short, with 13 bases between. Germline values: CDR1 MRHNA, CDR2 SNTAGT.

The rearrangement uses TRBV6-5 and TRBJ2-5; weak D call: TRBD1 (6 bases). Germline lookup yields CDR1 MNHEY and CDR2 SVGAGI. This CDR3 is 15 amino acids long. V was shortened by 6 bases and J by 1 base, with 15 bases between the two germline ends. Here the CDR3 reads CASSQVQGPQETQYF. DNA of the CDR3: TGTGCCAGCAGCCAAGTACAGGGCCCCCAAGAGACCCAGTACTTC.

CDR3 nucleotide sequence: TGCGCCAGCAGCCCACAGGGGGAGGGCTATGGCTACACCTTC. Translating gives CASSPQGEGYGYTF. The gene calls are TRBV5-1 and TRBJ1-2; TRBD1 matches 8 bases. Germline V lookup: CDR1 SGHRS, CDR2 YFSETQ. V gave up 4 bases and J gave up 4 bases; unmatched junction bases: 6. The CDR3 spans 14 residues.

This chain uses TRBV29-1 with TRBJ2-5; D is possibly TRBD2 (7 bases). The end of the DNA is better explained by TRBJ2-7, so the J call may be wrong. The V gene's germline CDR1 is SQVTM and CDR2 ANQGSEA. The CDR3 has 15 amino acids. CDR3 in DNA: TGCAGCGCCGGAGGTCCGCGGGGGCTTTCCTACGAGCAGTACTTC. Translation gives CSAGGPRGLSYEQYF.

Notes on this clone: At one end, the junction sequence differs from germline, possibly due to a read error. V and J are TRBV7-9 and TRBJ1-1; TRBD1 matches 7 bases. Germline V gives CDR1 SEHNR, CDR2 FQNEAQ (reference sequence). CDR3 length: 13 residues. CDR3 protein: CSSSFDRVGEAFF. The CDR3 DNA reads TGTTCCAGCAGCTTTGACAGGGTGGGTGAAGCTTTCTTT.

The V call is TRBV2, the J call TRBJ1-4, with TRBD1 identical over 8 bases. CDR1 is SNHLY, CDR2 FYNNEI, per germline. V was clipped by 6 bases and J by 8 bases; unmatched bases: 8. The CDR3 is 14 amino acids. CDR3 amino acids: CASSQNTGGEKLFF. The DNA of the CDR3 is TGTGCCAGCAGCCAAAATACAGGGGGGGAAAAACTGTTTTTT.

The genes are TRBV2 and TRBJ1-4; 10 bases agree with TRBD1. Germline loops: CDR1 SNHLY, CDR2 FYNNEI. The CDR3 loop spans 14 amino acids. The J segment lost 7 bases and the V segment lost 10 bases, leaving 9 bases of the junction unmatched. For the CDR3, the DNA is TGTGCCACCCAGGGGACAGGGGCGGCTGAAAAACTGTTTTTT. Its translation is CATQGTGAAEKLFF. The full variable domain, its missing parts supplied by reference TRBV2 and TRBJ1-4, is EPEVTQTPSHQVTQMGQEVILRCVPISNHLYFYWYRQILGQKVEFLVSFYNNEISEKSEIFDDQFSVERPDGSNFTLKIRSTKLEDSAMYFCATQGTGAAEKLFFGSGTQLSVL.

V is TRBV13 and J is TRBJ2-3; unclear D gene. Germline V CDR1 and CDR2: PRHDT, FYEKMQ (reference sequence). This CDR3 spans 15 amino acids. The V end was cut by 1 base, the J end by 3 bases, with 11 bases between. The CDR3 loop reads CASSLVAVPTDTQYF. In DNA, the CDR3 is TGTGCCAGCAGCTTAGTAGCCGTACCAACAGATACGCAGTATTTT.

This chain connects TRBV10-2 to TRBJ2-5; TRBD1 might be the D (6 bases). The CDR3 covers 15 residues. The germline V and J ends were trimmed by 6 bases and 5 bases, with 19 bases remaining between them. Germline lookup yields CDR1 WSHSY and CDR2 SAAADI. The CDR3 nucleotides are TGCGCCAGCAGCGACACCCAGGGGTCTTGGGAGACCCAGTACTTC. This translates into CASSDTQGSWETQYF.

This rearrangement joins TRBV28 to TRBJ1-1; 9 bases line up with TRBD1. After removal of 4 bases from V and 1 base from J, the junction contained 7 bases not matched to a gene. The germline V gene encodes CDR1 MDHEN and CDR2 SYDVKM. CDR3 length: 16 amino acids. The CDR3 spells CASSSGGQGANTEAFF. The CDR3 region has the DNA TGTGCCAGCAGTTCTGGGGGACAGGGCGCGAACACTGAAGCTTTCTTT.

This chain links TRBV28 with TRBJ2-7; 7 positions agree with TRBD1. The germline V gene encodes CDR1 MDHEN and CDR2 SYDVKM. This CDR3 comprises 14 residues. With 6 bases clipped from V and 0 bases from J, the junction kept 5 bases outside the gene matches. DNA for the CDR3: TGTGCCAGCAGAGGGGGCCTTTTCTCCTACGAGCAGTACTTC. Residues: CASRGGLFSYEQYF.

This clone was detected once. This chain uses TRBV6-5 with TRBJ1-2; tentative D call: TRBD1 (5 bases). Germline V lookup: CDR1 MNHEY, CDR2 SVGAGI. Trimming pared 0 bases from V and 8 bases from J, leaving 19 bases between. The CDR3 has 16 amino acids. CDR3 DNA sequence: TGTGCCAGCAGTTACTCGAAGCAGGGCAGCCCCTGGGGCTACACCTTC. It codes for CASSYSKQGSPWGYTF.

V is TRBV5-1 and J is TRBJ2-3; maybe TRBD1 (5 bases). The V end lost 2 bases, the J end lost 3 bases, and 13 bases lay between the germline ends. Germline V gene sequence: CDR1 SGHRS, CDR2 YFSETQ. The CDR3 sequence is 15 residues long. CDR3 nucleotides: TGCGCCAGCAGCTTACCCCAGGGTGGGACAGATACGCAGTATTTT. Protein sequence: CASSLPQGGTDTQYF.

This chain connects TRBV6-1 to TRBJ1-1; 10 nucleotides align to TRBD1. V lost 8 bases, J lost 7 bases, and 13 bases stayed unmatched. The CDR3 contains 15 residues. From germline, CDR1 is MNHNS and CDR2 SASEGT. The chain's CDR3 is CASGGQGTTSLEAFF. In DNA, the CDR3 is TGTGCCAGCGGGGGACAGGGGACGACTTCTCTTGAAGCTTTCTTT.

J is TRBJ2-7 and V is TRBV6-1; 8 bases are a match to TRBD1. The germline CDR1 and CDR2 sequences are MNHNS and SASEGT. CDR3 length: 13 amino acids. J lost 3 bases, V lost 4 bases, and 2 bases had no gene match. The CDR3 region is CASSVTGVYEQYF. The CDR3, as DNA: TGTGCCAGCAGTGTGACAGGGGTCTACGAGCAGTACTTC.